The rows below give T cell receptor beta chains drawn from one sample of a study of blood T cell repertoires in COVID-19. Libraries were prepared by immunoSEQ multiplex PCR; TCRdb keeps only in-frame clonotypes and omits some of them. The table records about 230,000 clones, 75% to 85% of them present only once. The sequenced sample consisted of peripheral blood. These receptors came from a man aged 50-59 years with COVID-19, enrolled during active disease. The CDR3 runs from the conserved cysteine through the conserved F or W. The D gene is left open where the match is weak. Clone size appears in some rows only: once, few, many, or a class for an expanded clone.

>.|TRBV30|.|TRBJ2-1
TGTGCCTGGACCCGGGGTATCAATGAGCAGTTCTTC
CAWTRGINEQFF
>once|TRBV24-1|.|TRBJ1-5
TGTGCCACCAGTCTTCCAGGGGACAATCAGCCCCAGCATTTT
CATSLPGDNQPQHF
>.|TRBV3-1/TRBV3-2|.|TRBJ1-5
TGTGCCAGCAGCCAAGACTCAGGGCGGCAGCCCCAGCATTTT
CASSQDSGRQPQHF
>.|TRBV25-1|.|TRBJ1-2
TGTGCCAGCAGCTTGGGAAGGGGCGTCTATGGCTACACCTTC
CASSLGRGVYGYTF
>.|TRBV6-5|TRBD1|TRBJ1-1
TGTGCCAGCAGGTTAGGACAGGGGAACACTGAAGCTTTCTTT
CASRLGQGNTEAFF
>.|TRBV6-5|TRBD2|TRBJ2-3
TGTGCCAGCAGTTACTCTGGACTAGCGGACACAGATACGCAGTATTTT
CASSYSGLADTDTQYF
>.|TRBV7-2|.|TRBJ2-7
TGTGCCAGCAGCTTAGCCCTCTCCTACGAGCAGTACTTC
CASSLALSYEQYF
>.|TRBV27|.|TRBJ1-1
TGTGCCAGCAGACCCGGGGGTGGAGGCACTGAAGCTTTCTTT
CASRPGGGGTEAFF
>.|TRBV6-5|.|TRBJ1-1
TGTGCCAGCAGTTTATCCACGGCCAGGGAAGCTTTCTTT
CASSLSTAREAFF
>.|TRBV2|TRBD1|TRBJ1-1
TGTGCCAGCGGGACAGGGGTGAGGCCCGTATGGACTGAAGCTTTCTTT
CASGTGVRPVWTEAFF
>.|TRBV2|TRBD1|TRBJ1-2
TGTGCCAGCAGTGACAGGGGGCCCTATGGCTACACCTTC
CASSDRGPYGYTF
>.|TRBV19|TRBD1|TRBJ1-2
TGTGCCAGTAGTCCGCCCGGACAGGGGGCCGGCTACACCTTC
CASSPPGQGAGYTF
>once|TRBV19|.|TRBJ1-1
TGTGCCAGTAGTTACACAGGGAACTTGAGAGCTTTCTTT
CASSYTGNLRAFF
>.|TRBV19|.|TRBJ1-5
TGTGCCAGTAGTTCGGGGATAATCGGCAATCAGCCCCAGCATTTT
CASSSGIIGNQPQHF
>once|TRBV5-1|.|TRBJ1-3
TGCGCCAGCAGCAGCTCCGACAGAAGCTCTGGAAACACCATATATTTT
CASSSSDRSSGNTIYF
>.|TRBV7-6|TRBD1|TRBJ2-3
TGTGCCAGCAGCTTGGGACAGGAGAGTGATACGCAGTATTTT
CASSLGQESDTQYF
>few|TRBV9|.|TRBJ2-2
TGTGCCAGCAGCCCCTCTGTAGGAGGGAACACCGGGGAGCTGTTTTTT
CASSPSVGGNTGELFF
>.|TRBV11-3|TRBD2|TRBJ2-2
TGTGCCAGCAGTCTACTAGCGGGGGCCGGGGAGCTGTTTTTT
CASSLLAGAGELFF
>.|TRBV7-9|.|TRBJ2-1
TGTGCCAGCAGCTTAGAATTGCGGGGAAATGAGCAGTTCTTC
CASSLELRGNEQFF
>.|TRBV2|.|TRBJ1-4
TGTGCCAGCAGTGAATGGGCTCGCGCTAATGAAAAACTGTTTTTT
CASSEWARANEKLFF
>once|TRBV23-1|.|TRBJ1-6
TGCGCCAGCAGTCCCCACGGACACAAATCATATAATTCACCCCTCCACTTT
CASSPHGHKSYNSPLHF
>.|TRBV4-1|TRBD1|TRBJ1-2
TGCGCCAGCAGCGGGACAGGGGGAACCCTCCCTCTTGGCTACACCTTC
CASSGTGGTLPLGYTF
>once|TRBV7-9|TRBD1|TRBJ1-1
TGTGCCAGCAGCGAAAGGGGGCCTAGCGGGACTGAAGCTTTCTTT
CASSERGPSGTEAFF
>.|TRBV5-6|TRBD1|TRBJ2-7
TGTGCCAGCAGCTTGGGACAGGGATCCTACGAGCAGTACTTC
CASSLGQGSYEQYF
>.|TRBV7-7|TRBD2|TRBJ2-1
TGTGCTAGCAGCTTAACTAGCGGGGGGAACAATGAGCAGTTCTTC
CASSLTSGGNNEQFF
>.|TRBV18|TRBD1|TRBJ2-7
TGTGCCAGCTCACTGACAGGGAAGGGGGCCTACGAGCAGTACTTC
CASSLTGKGAYEQYF
>.|TRBV9|.|TRBJ1-3
TGTGCCAGCAGCGCAGATTTGGACTCGGGGGTATCTGGAAACACCATATATTTT
CASSADLDSGVSGNTIYF
>few|TRBV29-1|.|TRBJ1-2
TGCAGCGTTGGGCCAGGGAATAACTATGGCTACACCTTC
CSVGPGNNYGYTF
>.|TRBV9|TRBD2|TRBJ2-3
TGTGCCAGCAGCGCGGGGGGGCTAGCGGGGACAGATACGCAGTATTTT
CASSAGGLAGTDTQYF
>.|TRBV6-5|TRBD1|TRBJ1-5
TGTGCCAGCAGTTTACCCGACAGGGGGCATCAGCCCCAGCATTTT
CASSLPDRGHQPQHF
>.|TRBV2|TRBD2|TRBJ2-1
TGTGCCAGCAGTGACACTAGCGGGGCGTACAATGAGCAGTTCTTC
CASSDTSGAYNEQFF
>once|TRBV6-5|.|TRBJ2-7
TGTGCCAGCAGTTCCACGACTAACCACGAGCAGTACTTC
CASSSTTNHEQYF
>.|TRBV9|.|TRBJ1-2
TGTGCCAGCAGCGTACACAGTAATAACTATGGCTACACCTTC
CASSVHSNNYGYTF
>.|TRBV4-1|TRBD1|TRBJ1-3
TGCGCCAGCAGCCAAGCGGACAGGTCCGCGGGAAACACCATATATTTT
CASSQADRSAGNTIYF
>few|TRBV27|.|TRBJ1-5
TGTGCCAGCGGTAGGCGCACAGGGTCTAGCAATCAGCCCCAGCATTTT
CASGRRTGSSNQPQHF
>once|TRBV5-1|TRBD1|TRBJ2-7
TGCGCCAGCAGCCTAGTGACAGGGGCTGCTTACGAGCAGTACTTC
CASSLVTGAAYEQYF
>.|TRBV4-3|.|TRBJ1-4
TGCGCCAGCAGCCAAGCATGGCCTAATGAAAAACTGTTTTTT
CASSQAWPNEKLFF
>.|TRBV7-9|TRBD2|TRBJ2-7
TGTGCCAGCAGCCCCCGAGGGAGCGGGGGGGCTGTCGAGCAGTACTTC
CASSPRGSGGAVEQYF
>.|TRBV27|.|TRBJ1-4
TGTGCCAGCAAAAATCCAGGAGAGGGTGAAAAACTGTTTTTT
CASKNPGEGEKLFF
>.|TRBV9|TRBD1|TRBJ2-5
TGTGCCAGCAGCCCTGGAACAGGGGGGAGACAAGAGACCCAGTACTTC
CASSPGTGGRQETQYF
>.|TRBV19|TRBD1|TRBJ2-2
TGTGCCAGTAGCCGGGACAGGGGTAGGGGTCCGAACACCGGGGAGCTGTTTTTT
CASSRDRGRGPNTGELFF
>.|TRBV6-5|TRBD1|TRBJ1-1
TGTGCCAGCAGTTTGGACAGGGGTAACACTGAAGCTTTCTTT
CASSLDRGNTEAFF
>.|TRBV29-1|.|TRBJ2-1
TGCAGCGTTGACGGGTACTTTGGGACTCCAAGCTCCTACAATGAGCAGTTCTTC
CSVDGYFGTPSSYNEQFF